This T cell receptor (beta chain) originates from a study of blood T cell repertoires in COVID-19. Study background: Acute and convalescent COVID-19 specimens originated in the United States, Italy and Spain.

Libraries were prepared by immunoSEQ multiplex PCR; TCRdb keeps only in-frame clonotypes and omits some of them. This sample has roughly 250,000 clones; roughly 88% occur once, and the top ten carry about 2.3%. The V end was cut by 5 bases, the J end by 4 bases, with 12 bases between. The length of the CDR3 is 13 residues. The germline V gene encodes CDR1 SQVTM and CDR2 ANQGSEA. Enrollees, about 18 to 95 years old, lived in around 23 US areas. This receptor was obtained from a woman aged 40 to 50 with acute COVID-19. The chain combines TRBV29-1 with TRBJ2-4; TRBD1 is a possible D gene (6 bases). Material: PBMCs or T cells enriched from blood (not recorded which). CDR3 residues: CSVRWQGKNIQYF. CDR3 coding DNA: TGCAGCGTTCGATGGCAGGGGAAAAACATTCAGTACTTC.